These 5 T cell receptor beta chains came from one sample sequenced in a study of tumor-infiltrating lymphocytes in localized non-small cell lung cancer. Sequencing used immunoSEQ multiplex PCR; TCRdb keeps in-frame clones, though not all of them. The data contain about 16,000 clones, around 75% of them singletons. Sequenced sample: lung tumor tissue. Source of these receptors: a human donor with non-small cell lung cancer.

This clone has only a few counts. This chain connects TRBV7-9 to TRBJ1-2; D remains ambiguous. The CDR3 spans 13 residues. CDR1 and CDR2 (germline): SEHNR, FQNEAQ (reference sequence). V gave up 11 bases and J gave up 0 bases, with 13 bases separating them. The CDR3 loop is CASREGANYGYTF. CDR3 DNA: TGTGCCTCACGAGAGGGAGCTAACTATGGCTACACCTTC.

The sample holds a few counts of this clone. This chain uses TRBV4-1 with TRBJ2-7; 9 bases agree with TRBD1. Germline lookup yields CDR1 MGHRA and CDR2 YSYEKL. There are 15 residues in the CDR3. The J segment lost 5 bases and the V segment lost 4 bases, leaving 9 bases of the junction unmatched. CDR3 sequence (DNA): TGCGCCAGCAGCCGACCCGGGACAGGGATCCACGAGCAGTACTTC. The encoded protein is CASSRPGTGIHEQYF.

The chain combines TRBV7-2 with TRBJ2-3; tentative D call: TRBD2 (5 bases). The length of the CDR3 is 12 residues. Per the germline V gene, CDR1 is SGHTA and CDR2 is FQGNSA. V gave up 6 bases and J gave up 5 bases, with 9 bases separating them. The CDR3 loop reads CASRIGGDTQYF. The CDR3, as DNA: TGTGCCAGCAGGATTGGAGGAGATACGCAGTATTTT.

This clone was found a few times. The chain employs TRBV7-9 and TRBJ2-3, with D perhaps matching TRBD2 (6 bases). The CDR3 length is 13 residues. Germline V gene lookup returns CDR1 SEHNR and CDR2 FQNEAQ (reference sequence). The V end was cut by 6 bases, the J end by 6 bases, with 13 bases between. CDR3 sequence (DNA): TGTGCCAGCAGTTCCCCCGCGGGGGATACGCAGTATTTT. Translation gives CASSSPAGDTQYF.

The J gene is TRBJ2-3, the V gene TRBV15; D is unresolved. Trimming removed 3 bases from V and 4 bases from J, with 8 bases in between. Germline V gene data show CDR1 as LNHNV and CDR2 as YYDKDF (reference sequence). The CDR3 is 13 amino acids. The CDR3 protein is CATSSVLADTQYF. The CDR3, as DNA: TGTGCCACCAGCAGTGTGTTAGCAGATACGCAGTATTTT.